This T cell receptor beta chain was documented in a study of PD-L1 blockade in urothelial cancer. Across the whole study: The patients had undergone anywhere from 0 to 3 prior chemotherapy regimens. Median T cell yield from blood was about 150,000.

Produced via immunoSEQ multiplex PCR; TCRdb's table is partial and in-frame only. Of 40,000 to 60,000 clones listed, about 80% are singletons. Germline-derived CDR1 and CDR2 are SGHAT and FQNNGV. Trimming stripped 7 bases from V and 5 bases from J, with 17 bases between. The CDR3 sequence is 15 residues long. Noted time point: pretreatment peripheral blood. The chain carries TRBV11-2 and TRBJ2-2, with a weak D call TRBD2 (6 bases). Material: PBMCs, obtained around atezolizumab (anti-PD-L1) treatment. The source of this sequence is a man between 65 and 79 years old with urothelial cancer. CDR3 in DNA: TGTGCCAGCAACTTGTGGGACGGGGGAACCGGGGAGCTGTTTTTT. It codes for CASNLWDGGTGELFF.